Shown below are 10 T cell receptor beta chains from a single sample sequenced in a study of OX40 agonist ivuxolimab in advanced cancers. The method was immunoSEQ multiplex PCR; TCRdb's version includes in-frame clones alone and lacks a portion of them. Of more than 60,000 clones listed, 87% are singletons. The sample consisted of CD4+ or CD8+ T cells sorted from blood, taken in a trial of the OX40 agonist ivuxolimab. The receptors originated from an adult with an advanced solid tumor such as melanoma, head and neck, liver or kidney cancer.

The V gene is TRBV28, the J gene TRBJ2-7, with 11 bases that match TRBD2. This CDR3 is 15 amino acids long. Germline V gives CDR1 MDHEN, CDR2 SYDVKM. Trimming cost V 6 bases and J 3 bases; bases outside gene matches: 7. CDR3 loop: CASRSGTSGLYEQYF. The CDR3, as DNA: TGTGCCAGCAGATCCGGGACTAGCGGCCTCTACGAGCAGTACTTC. Together with reference TRBV28 and TRBJ2-7, the CDR3 gives the full variable domain: DVKVTQSSRYLVKRTGEKVFLECVQDMDHENMFWYRQDPGLGLRLIYFSYDVKMKEKGDIPEGYSVSREKKERFSLILESASTNQTSMYLCASRSGTSGLYEQYFGPGTRLTVT.

In DNA, the CDR3 is TGTGCCAGCAGCTTTGGGGGGAGGAATGAGCAGTTCTTC. Its translation is CASSFGGRNEQFF. The chain carries TRBV7-3 and TRBJ2-1, with TRBD2 as a possible D gene (6 bases). Deletions cut 3 bases from V and 7 bases from J, with 10 bases between. The CDR3 loop spans 13 amino acids. Germline V gives CDR1 SGHTA, CDR2 FQGTGA.

The V and J genes are TRBV19 and TRBJ1-2, with 9 bases matching TRBD1. Germline CDR1 reads LNHDA; CDR2 reads SQIVND (reference sequence). This CDR3 has 18 residues. V dropped 4 bases and J dropped 2; count of bases not matched to a gene: 14. This CDR3 reads CASSNRGLTGGSNYGYTF. The CDR3 bases are TGTGCCAGTAGTAACCGAGGGCTTACAGGGGGCTCGAACTATGGCTACACCTTC.

The CDR3 is CASSYWYNEQFF. As DNA, the CDR3 is TGTGCCAGCAGCTATTGGTACAATGAGCAGTTCTTC. V gene TRBV11-2 combines with J gene TRBJ2-1; D is ambiguous. Per germline, CDR1 SGHAT and CDR2 FQNNGV. Trimming removed 4 bases at V and 4 bases at J, with 5 bases between. There are 12 residues in the CDR3. Full variable domain (outside the CDR3, taken from reference TRBV11-2 and TRBJ2-1): EAGVAQSPRYKIIEKRQSVAFWCNPISGHATLYWYQQILGQGPKLLIQFQNNGVVDDSQLPKDRFSAERLKGVDSTLKIQPAKLEDSAVYLCASSYWYNEQFFGPGTRLTVL.

V and J are TRBV10-1 and TRBJ2-2, with TRBD2 as a possible D gene (5 bases). Germline V CDR1 and CDR2: WNHNN, SYGVQD (reference sequence). This CDR3 has 14 amino acids. V lost 7 bases, J lost 2 bases, and 11 bases lay in between. The CDR3 DNA is TGCGCCAGCAAAATCGGGGTAAACACCGGGGAGCTGTTTTTT. Its translation: CASKIGVNTGELFF.

This chain links TRBV5-1 with TRBJ2-5; the match to TRBD2 covers 10 bases. The CDR3 is 16 residues long. CDR1 is SGHRS and CDR2 is YFSETQ in the germline V gene. The V gene end was trimmed by 2 bases and the J gene end by 1 base; junction bases not matched to a gene: 5. CDR3: CASSFPAGGVQETQYF. DNA of the CDR3: TGCGCCAGCAGCTTTCCAGCGGGGGGGGTCCAAGAGACCCAGTACTTC.

This chain joins TRBV4-1 and TRBJ2-3; 10 nucleotides line up with TRBD2. Per germline, CDR1 MGHRA and CDR2 YSYEKL. The CDR3 has 13 amino acids. V dropped 8 bases and J dropped 5; count of bases not matched to a gene: 4. The CDR3, as DNA: TGCGCCAGCCGGGCTAGCGGGAGAGATACGCAGTATTTT. Protein product: CASRASGRDTQYF.

The rearrangement links TRBV27 to TRBJ2-7; TRBD1 matches at 10 bases. Germline V lookup: CDR1 MNHEY, CDR2 SMNVEV (reference sequence). The V and J ends lost 0 bases and 4 bases, in that order; junction bases with no gene match: 3. The CDR3 consists of 15 residues. The CDR3 sequence: CASSLSTGQGYEQYF. The CDR3 region has the DNA TGTGCCAGCAGTTTATCGACGGGACAGGGGTACGAGCAGTACTTC.

The genes are TRBV7-8 and TRBJ1-4, with 7 bases that match TRBD1. This CDR3 contains 14 residues. J lost 5 bases, V lost 5 bases, and 5 bases had no gene match. CDR1 SGHVS and CDR2 FQNEAQ come from the germline V gene. In nucleotides, the CDR3 is TGTGCCAGCAGCCCTCAGGGACAGAATGAAAAACTGTTTTTT. It is translated as CASSPQGQNEKLFF.

Points on this clone: The junction differs from germline at one of its ends, possibly a read error. The V gene is TRBV11-3, the J gene TRBJ1-3; unclear D gene. The germline CDR1 and CDR2 sequences are SGHNT and YENEEA. CDR3 length equals 17 residues. The CDR3 DNA follows: TGTGCCAGCGGCTTCCCTCGGGATCGGTTCTCTGGAAACACCATATATTTT. It yields the protein CASGFPRDRFSGNTIYF.